This is a list of T cell receptor beta chains from one sample in a study of response to subunit inactivated influenza vaccine. MiXCR was run by TCRdb on the RT-PCR reads, yielding one entry per CDR3 protein. The table lists over 450,000 distinct CDR3 sequences, roughly 13% of them singletons. The source material was PBMCs from blood, sampled about 6 weeks after vaccination. The origin of the receptors is a man aged 45 to 65 who received an inactivated influenza vaccine. Each CDR3 is given with its conserved first and last residue. D genes are given only for firm matches. A clone size is listed for some rows: how often the clone was seen (once, few, many), or a class if it is expanded.

. TRBJ2-3 TRBV29-1 . TGCAGCGTTGCGGCAATGAGGACAGATACGCAGTATTTT CSVAAMRTDTQYF
. TRBJ1-2 TRBV29-1 few TGCAGCGTTGAACAACGGTTCCCAAACTATGGCTACACCTTC CSVEQRFPNYGYTF
TRBD2 TRBJ2-2 TRBV10-3 . TGTGCCATCAGTGAGTCAGCGGGAGGATTGACCGGGGAGCTGTTTTTT CAISESAGGLTGELFF
TRBD2 TRBJ2-3 TRBV7-2 few TGTGCCAGCAGCTTCCCCTTTGAGCGGGAGTCAGATACGCAGTATTTT CASSFPFERESDTQYF
. TRBJ2-7 TRBV4-2 few TGTGCCAGCAGCCAAGAAGTATCGCCAGGGCGGAGTGACGAGCAGTACTTC CASSQEVSPGRSDEQYF
TRBD1 TRBJ2-7 TRBV13 . TGTGCCAGCAGCTTTATGGACAGGTTGACTGGCAACGAGCAGTACTTC CASSFMDRLTGNEQYF
. TRBJ2-5 TRBV5-8 few TGTGCCAGCAGCTCATGGGACACGGGGGAGACCCAGTACTTC CASSSWDTGETQYF
. TRBJ2-1 TRBV12-3/TRBV12-4 few TGTGCCAGCACCGCCAGGGACACCGACAATGAGCAGTTCTTC CASTARDTDNEQFF
. TRBJ2-2 TRBV7-6 . TGTGCCAGCAGCTTGGGCCCAGGGCGGGAGCTGTTTTTT CASSLGPGRELFF
. TRBJ2-1 TRBV20-1 many TGCAGTGAGAAGAAGGGCGATGAGCAGTTCTTC CSEKKGDEQFF
. TRBJ2-3 TRBV4-3 . TGCGCCAGCAGCCCCAGACCGGGCGGAGATACGCAGTATTTT CASSPRPGGDTQYF
. TRBJ2-7 TRBV3-1 . TGTGCCAGCTCGAGACTAGTTAGCTACGAGCAGTACTTT CASSRLVSYEQYF
. TRBJ2-7 TRBV20-1 few TGCAGTGCTAGTGCTACGATCGCAGGGGCGCGGAACTTC CSASATIAGARNF
. TRBJ2-1 TRBV6-7 few TGTGCCAGCAGTTACCCCCTCCGGGACACGACGGCCTACAATGAGCAGTTCTTC CASSYPLRDTTAYNEQFF
TRBD1 TRBJ2-1 TRBV11-3 few TGTGCCAGCAGCTCAAGACAGGGTTATGAGCAGTTCTTC CASSSRQGYEQFF
. TRBJ2-7 TRBV10-3 many TGTGCCATCAGTGAGTCGAGCCCGGGGGTAGACGAGCAGTACTTC CAISESSPGVDEQYF
. TRBJ1-5 TRBV12-3/TRBV12-4 few TGTGCCAGCAGCTCGACACCGGGCAGGGATCAGCCCCAGCATTTT CASSSTPGRDQPQHF
TRBD1 TRBJ2-7 TRBV5-6 few TGTGCCAGCCAGTCAGGGGGTTCCTACGAGCAGTACTTC CASQSGGSYEQYF
. TRBJ1-1 TRBV12-3/TRBV12-4 many TGTGCCAGCAAAGGACCCGGAGCCGGAGGTGAAGCTTTCTTT CASKGPGAGGEAFF
. TRBJ2-2 TRBV6-1 few TGTGCCAGCAGACCGGACGTCGGTACCGGGGAGCTGTTTTTT CASRPDVGTGELFF
. TRBJ2-2 TRBV6-5 . TGTGCCAGCAGTTGGGCCCCTGGGAACACCGGGGAGCTGTTTTTT CASSWAPGNTGELFF
. TRBJ2-5 TRBV9 . TGTGCCAGCAGCGTAAATACGGAGACCCAGTACTTC CASSVNTETQYF
. TRBJ2-1 TRBV5-5 . TGTGCCAGCAGCTTGGCCGGCAGACTCAATGAGCAGTTCTTC CASSLAGRLNEQFF
TRBD1 TRBJ1-2 TRBV4-2 . TGTGCCAGCAGCCAACCTTCCTACCGGGACAGGGGAGGCGGCTACACCTTC CASSQPSYRDRGGGYTF
. TRBJ2-1 TRBV12-3/TRBV12-4 . TGTGCCAGCAGCCCGGACCGCTATGGTGAGCAGTTCTTC CASSPDRYGEQFF
TRBD1 TRBJ1-5 TRBV20-1 few TGCAGTGCTAGAGATCCAGGGGGTCAGCCCCAGCATTTT CSARDPGGQPQHF